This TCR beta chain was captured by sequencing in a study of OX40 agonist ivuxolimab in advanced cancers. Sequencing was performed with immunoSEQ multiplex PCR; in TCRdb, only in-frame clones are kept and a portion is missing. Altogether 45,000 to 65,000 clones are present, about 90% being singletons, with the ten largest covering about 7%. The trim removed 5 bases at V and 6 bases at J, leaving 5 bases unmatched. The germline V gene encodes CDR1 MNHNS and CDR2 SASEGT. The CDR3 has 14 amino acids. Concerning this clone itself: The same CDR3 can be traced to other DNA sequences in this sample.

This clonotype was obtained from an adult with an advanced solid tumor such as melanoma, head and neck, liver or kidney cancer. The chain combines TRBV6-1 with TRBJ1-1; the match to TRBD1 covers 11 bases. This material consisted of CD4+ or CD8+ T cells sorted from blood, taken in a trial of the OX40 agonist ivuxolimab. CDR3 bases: TGTGCCAGCAGTAGAGGACAGGGGGCATCTGAAGCTTTCTTT. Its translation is CASSRGQGASEAFF.